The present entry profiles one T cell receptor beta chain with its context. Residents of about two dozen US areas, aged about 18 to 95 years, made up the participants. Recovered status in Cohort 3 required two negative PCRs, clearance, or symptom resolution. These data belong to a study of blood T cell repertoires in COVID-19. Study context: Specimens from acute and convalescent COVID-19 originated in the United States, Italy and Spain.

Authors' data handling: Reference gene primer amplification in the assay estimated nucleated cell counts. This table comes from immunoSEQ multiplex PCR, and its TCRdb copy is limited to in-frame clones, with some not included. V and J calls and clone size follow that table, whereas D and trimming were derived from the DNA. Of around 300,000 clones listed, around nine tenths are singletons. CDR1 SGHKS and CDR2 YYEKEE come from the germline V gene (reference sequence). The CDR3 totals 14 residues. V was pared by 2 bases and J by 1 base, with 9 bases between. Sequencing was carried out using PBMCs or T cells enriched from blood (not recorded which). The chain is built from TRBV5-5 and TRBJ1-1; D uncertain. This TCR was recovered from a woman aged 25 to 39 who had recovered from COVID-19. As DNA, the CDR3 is TGTGCCAGCAGCTTTGTACAGAGGAACACTGAAGCTTTCTTT. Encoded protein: CASSFVQRNTEAFF.